This note documents a single T cell receptor (beta chain) sequence. Its antigen is unidentified. Germline loops: CDR1 SEHNR, CDR2 FQNEAQ (reference sequence). The CDR3 loop spans 12 amino acids. Trimming stripped 5 bases from V and 4 bases from J, with 8 bases between. This sample stems from a study of T cell repertoires in cytomegalovirus infection. Study at large: In public TCR beta signatures, there were indications of both CMV infection and matching HLA type. General study points: In two of eight donors, the top clonotype was HLA-C-restricted CMV-specific.

TCRdb analysed the reads with MiXCR anew, one entry per CDR3 protein. The table lists about 740,000 distinct CDR3 sequences, about a third of them singletons, with 2.8% in the top ten. Material for sequencing was PBMCs. This chain uses TRBV7-9 with TRBJ1-2; no clear D. The sequence was obtained from a human donor in good health (CMV status not recorded). Some clones in this sample may be carry-over from other donors' samples. This CDR3 reads CASSHVPYGYTF. DNA for the CDR3: TGTGCCAGCAGCCATGTCCCCTATGGCTACACCTTC.